This record concerns one T cell receptor (beta chain) sequence. Generated by immunoSEQ multiplex PCR, the TCRdb table keeps only in-frame clones and is missing some. This sample has some 100,000 clones; 85% to 90% occur once, and the top ten carry about 5%. The data were obtained in a study of blood T cell repertoires in COVID-19. Study background: T cells, B-cell-depleted T cells, or PBMCs supplied cDNA or gDNA.

The germline CDR1 and CDR2 sequences are SGHNT and YENEEA. Trimming took 5 bases from V and 2 from J; bases not matched to a gene: 4. The CDR3 spans 16 residues. The sequenced sample was peripheral blood. The rearrangement links TRBV11-3 to TRBJ2-3; 13 nucleotides align to TRBD2. The receptor comes from an elderly woman with active COVID-19. The CDR3 protein is CASSVGTSGVTDTQYF. The CDR3 region has the DNA TGTGCCAGCAGCGTCGGGACTAGCGGGGTCACAGATACGCAGTATTTT.